This T cell receptor (beta chain) was identified in a study of human T cells and chemical hapten exposure. Library preparation tagged each individual cDNA molecule with a unique molecular identifier. Using its own MiXCR run on the reads, TCRdb lists one record per CDR3 protein. The table has some 1,700 distinct CDR3 sequences, under 70% seen once; the top ten hold 4%. Treatment indicated: therapeutic diphenylcyclopropenone sensitization with weekly scalp DPC. CDR3 length: 14 amino acids. The germline CDR1 and CDR2 sequences are SGHVS and FQNEAQ. Trimming removed 5 bases from V and 10 bases from J, with 15 bases in between.

V and J are TRBV7-8 and TRBJ1-6; no clear D gene. The receptor's source is an adult with alopecia areata. Some clones in this sample may be carry-over from other donors' samples. This table probably holds off-target reads from a library built for another chain. The sequenced sample was whole blood, obtained before DPC sensitization or 2, 6, or about 24 weeks after (not recorded which). The CDR3 reads CASSRGRADSPLHF. CDR3 nucleotides: TGTGCCAGCAGCCGAGGACGGGCCGACTCACCCCTCCACTTT.